These 27 T cell receptor beta chains originate from one sample sequenced in a study. TCRdb passed the RT-PCR reads through MiXCR, listing each CDR3 protein once. Here the sample spans about 700,000 distinct CDR3 sequences, over 12% being singletons. The sequenced sample was memory CD4+ T cells from blood. The receptors were gathered from a female donor in good health, serving as a healthy control.

The sample holds a few counts of this clonotype. V gene TRBV7-2 combines with J gene TRBJ2-7, with 14 bases matching TRBD2. In germline, CDR1 is SGHTA, CDR2 FQGNSA. The CDR3 extends over 18 amino acids. V was clipped by 1 base and J by 2 bases; unmatched bases: 7. The CDR3 nucleotides read TGTGCCAGCAGCTTAGAAGGACTAGCGGGAGGATTAACCTACGAGCAGTACTTC. This encodes CASSLEGLAGGLTYEQYF.

The sample holds a few counts of this clonotype. The rearrangement links TRBV12-3 or TRBV12-4 to TRBJ1-4; 7 positions agree with TRBD1. The V segment lost 7 bases and the J segment 7 bases; nucleotides outside the gene matches: 9. The CDR3 is 14 amino acids. This chain's CDR3 is CASNVGDSREKLFF. The CDR3 coding sequence is TGTGCCAGCAACGTGGGGGACAGCCGTGAAAAACTGTTTTTT.

The gene calls are TRBV19 and TRBJ1-5; D gene ambiguous. Trimming shortened V by 6 bases and J by 1 base, and 16 bases separated the two germline ends. The CDR3 has 16 amino acids. Germline CDR1 reads LNHDA; CDR2 reads SQIVND (reference sequence). The CDR3 coding sequence is TGTGCCAGTAGGCAGACAAGTACCTCAAGCAATCAGCCCCAGCATTTT. This sequence encodes CASRQTSTSSNQPQHF.

This clonotype was recorded at least ten times. The CDR3 sequence: CASRKDRGEGPNYGYTF. CDR3 in DNA: TGTGCCAGCAGAAAAGATCGGGGCGAGGGACCTAACTATGGCTACACCTTC. V and J are TRBV6-5 and TRBJ1-2, with TRBD1 as a possible D gene (5 bases). With 6 bases removed from V and 0 bases from J, the gap between germline ends came to 20 bases. The CDR3 has 17 amino acids. The germline CDR1 and CDR2 sequences are MNHEY and SVGAGI.

CDR3 in amino acids: CASRRPLEGIGNTIYF. The CDR3 nucleotides read TGTGCCAGCAGACGACCCCTGGAAGGGATCGGAAACACCATATATTTT. The chain combines TRBV12-3 or TRBV12-4 with TRBJ1-3; D ambiguous. This CDR3 is built from 16 residues. Trimming stripped 6 bases from V and 4 bases from J, with 19 bases between.

A few counts support this clonotype. The chain links TRBV7-9 to TRBJ2-1; D possibly corresponds to TRBD2 (6 bases). CDR1 is SEHNR and CDR2 is FQNEAQ in the germline V gene (reference sequence). V lost 2 bases to trimming and J lost 0 bases, with 11 bases between them. This CDR3 is built from 16 residues. CDR3 sequence: CASSLPAGSSYNEQFF. The DNA of the CDR3 is TGTGCCAGCAGCTTACCAGCGGGCAGCTCCTACAATGAGCAGTTCTTC.

This clonotype was observed a handful of times. At one end, the junction sequence differs from germline, possibly due to a read error. The rearrangement uses TRBV18 and TRBJ2-2; possible D gene TRBD2, 5 bases. The CDR3 spans 17 residues. CDR1 is KGHSH and CDR2 is LQKENI in the germline V gene. CDR3 coding DNA: TGTGCCAGCTCATCACCCTCCCTAGCCCAGAACACCGGGGAGCTGTTTTTT. It is translated as CASSSPSLAQNTGELFF.

There are a few counts of this clonotype. The J gene is TRBJ2-5, the V gene TRBV9; weak D call: TRBD1 (5 bases). Germline V gene lookup returns CDR1 SGDLS and CDR2 YYNGEE. The CDR3 runs 13 residues. Trimming took off 2 bases at V and 2 bases at J, with 7 bases between the two ends. The CDR3 DNA is TGTGCCAGCAGCGTGGGGCCTCAAGAGACCCAGTACTTC. This gives the protein CASSVGPQETQYF. The full variable domain, completed using reference TRBV9 and TRBJ2-5, is DSGVTQTPKHLITATGQRVTLRCSPRSGDLSVYWYQQSLDQGLQFLIQYYNGEERAKGNILERFSAQQFPDLHSELNLSSLELGDSALYFCASSVGPQETQYFGPGTRLLVL.

J is TRBJ1-5 and V is TRBV5-1; 8 bases match TRBD1. The length of the CDR3 is 14 residues. The germline V gene encodes CDR1 SGHRS and CDR2 YFSETQ. V trimming: 4 bases; J trimming: 11 bases; junction bases outside the gene matches: 11. The CDR3 DNA reads TGCGCCAGCAGCGCCGGACAGGGAAAAGAGACCCAGCATTTT. It translates to CASSAGQGKETQHF.

This clonotype was seen a handful of times. The chain joins TRBV20-1 to TRBJ1-1; perhaps TRBD1 as D (6 bases). The V gene's germline CDR1 is DFQATT and CDR2 SNEGSKA (reference sequence). The V and J ends lost 3 bases and 0 bases respectively, with 14 bases between them. This CDR3 is 15 amino acids long. The CDR3 spells CSASQGSQMNTEAFF. The CDR3 nucleotides read TGCAGTGCTAGCCAGGGGTCCCAGATGAACACTGAAGCTTTCTTT.

The rearrangement joins TRBV28 to TRBJ2-7; D might be TRBD1 (5 bases). The germline V gene has CDR1 MDHEN and CDR2 SYDVKM. This CDR3 spans 13 amino acids. V lost 0 bases, J lost 3 bases, and 6 bases lay in between. The CDR3 spells CASSLWGHYEQYF. The CDR3 DNA is TGTGCCAGCAGTTTATGGGGGCACTACGAGCAGTACTTC.

This clonotype showed up just a few times. The V gene is TRBV10-3, the J gene TRBJ2-3, with TRBD2 identical over 8 bases. V shed 0 bases, J shed 3 bases, and the junction held 5 bases outside the gene matches. Germline CDR1 reads ENHRY; CDR2 reads SYGVKD. This CDR3 has 16 residues. The CDR3 spells CAISESAGGGTDTQYF. The CDR3 DNA sequence: TGTGCCATCAGTGAGTCCGCGGGAGGAGGGACAGATACGCAGTATTTT.

At least ten counts were recorded for this clonotype. The CDR3 region is CASFSRTGNGEQYF. The CDR3, as DNA: TGTGCCAGCTTCAGCCGGACAGGGAATGGCGAGCAGTACTTC. J is TRBJ2-7 and V is TRBV6-5, with 8 bases lining up with TRBD1. The CDR3 runs to 14 residues. In germline, CDR1 is MNHEY, CDR2 SVGAGI. Trimming at V came to 8 bases and at J to 6 bases, leaving 12 bases not matched to a gene.

This clonotype has only a few counts. This sequence joins TRBV12-3 or TRBV12-4 and TRBJ2-4; 9 bases align to TRBD1. The CDR3 runs 13 residues. Germline trimming cut 4 bases from V and 5 bases from J; bases unmatched to any gene: 0. CDR3 amino acids: CASSWTGENIQYF. The CDR3 DNA sequence: TGTGCCAGCAGTTGGACAGGGGAAAACATTCAGTACTTC.

This clonotype was seen repeatedly, ten times or more. The chain carries TRBV6-2 or TRBV6-3 and TRBJ1-6; D is possibly TRBD1 (5 bases). This CDR3 has 15 residues. Germline assignment: CDR1 MNHEY and CDR2 SVGEGT. V lost 6 bases and J lost 10, with 19 bases in between. CDR3 protein: CASSRTTAYSSPLHF. The CDR3, as DNA: TGTGCCAGCAGCCGAACGACAGCGTATTCCTCACCCCTCCACTTT.

The table lists this clonotype with a few counts. The rearrangement joins TRBV4-3 to TRBJ1-2; 8 nucleotides agree with TRBD1. CDR3 size: 15 residues. Looked up from germline, CDR1 is LGHNA and CDR2 is YSLEER. V shed 3 bases, J shed 3 bases, and the junction held 6 bases outside the gene matches. This CDR3 is CASSHLSGGDYGYTF. For the CDR3, the DNA is TGCGCCAGCAGCCACCTTTCAGGGGGCGACTATGGCTACACCTTC.

This clonotype was seen repeatedly, ten times or more. V gene TRBV5-1 combines with J gene TRBJ2-1, with TRBD2 matching 8 bases. Germline-derived CDR1 and CDR2 are SGHRS and YFSETQ. With 4 bases clipped from V and 4 bases from J, the junction kept 10 bases outside the gene matches. The CDR3 covers 16 residues. Written as DNA, the CDR3 is TGCGCCAGCAGCCCTAGCGGTACTAGCGGTTACAATGAGCAGTTCTTC. Amino acids: CASSPSGTSGYNEQFF.

This clonotype showed up just a few times. One end of the junction does not line up with germline, which may come from a read error. The chain recombines TRBV10-2 with TRBJ1-3; 7 bases line up with TRBD1. Germline V gene sequence: CDR1 WSHSY, CDR2 SAAADI. CDR3 length: 15 amino acids. The CDR3 nucleotides are TGCGCCAGCCGTGACACAGGGGAATCTGGAAACACCATATATTTT. It codes for CASRDTGESGNTIYF.

This clonotype has more than one count but fewer than ten. This sequence joins TRBV25-1 and TRBJ1-1, with 9 bases fitting TRBD1. Unmatched junction bases numbered 11, after V lost 5 bases and J lost 4 bases. Per the germline V gene, CDR1 is MGHDK and CDR2 is SYGVNS. The CDR3 is 16 residues long. The CDR3 spells CASSQLGQGSGTEAFF. The CDR3 region has the DNA TGTGCCAGCAGTCAGCTAGGACAGGGGTCGGGCACTGAAGCTTTCTTT.

This clonotype was picked up a small number of times. This sequence joins TRBV6-5 and TRBJ2-1; 10 bases fit TRBD2. This CDR3 is 15 amino acids long. Germline loops: CDR1 MNHEY, CDR2 SVGAGI. V shed 4 bases and J 9 bases; nucleotides not matched to a gene: 9. CDR3 sequence: CASSSWTSGGGEQFF. CDR3 nucleotides: TGTGCCAGCAGTTCATGGACTAGCGGAGGTGGTGAGCAGTTCTTC.

Many counts were recorded for this clonotype. This chain joins TRBV7-2 and TRBJ2-5; D perhaps matches TRBD1 (5 bases). Per the germline V gene, CDR1 is SGHTA and CDR2 is FQGNSA. This CDR3 comprises 14 residues. V was cut by 2 bases and J by 7 bases, with 14 bases left in between. The CDR3 protein is CASSLIPQGGTQYF. The CDR3 DNA is TGTGCCAGCAGCTTAATCCCCCAGGGCGGGACCCAGTACTTC.

The chain recombines TRBV5-6 with TRBJ1-1; 7 bases match TRBD1. CDR1 SGHDT and CDR2 YYEEEE come from the germline V gene. The CDR3 runs to 14 residues. Germline trimming cut 4 bases from V and 3 bases from J; bases unmatched to any gene: 6. In DNA form, the CDR3 reads TGTGCCAGCAGCAGAAACAGGGGTGACACTGAAGCTTTCTTT. Its protein product is CASSRNRGDTEAFF.

Many counts were recorded for this clonotype. This rearrangement joins TRBV20-1 to TRBJ2-5, with D hard to call. This CDR3 contains 11 residues. Trimming left V 3 bases short and J 5 bases short, with 7 bases between. Per the germline V gene, CDR1 is DFQATT and CDR2 is SNEGSKA (reference sequence). The DNA of the CDR3 is TGCAGTGCTAGTGTCGAGGAGACCCAGTACTTC. Amino acid sequence: CSASVEETQYF.

The chain uses TRBV27 and TRBJ1-2; D unresolved. Between the trimmed V and J ends, which lost 5 bases and 2 bases, there was a span of 12 bases. The CDR3 is 14 amino acids. Germline V gene data show CDR1 as MNHEY and CDR2 as SMNVEV (reference sequence). The CDR3 bases are TGTGCCAGCAGTGGGCTAGGTGGAAACTATGGCTACACCTTC. It yields the protein CASSGLGGNYGYTF.

In this sample, this clonotype turned up many times. This chain uses TRBV6-5 with TRBJ1-4, with 11 bases matching TRBD1. V shed 5 bases, J shed 10 bases, and the junction held 3 bases outside the gene matches. Germline V gives CDR1 MNHEY, CDR2 SVGAGI. This CDR3 has 13 amino acids. In DNA form, the CDR3 reads TGTGCCAGCAGTCCCGGGACAGGGGGAAAACTGTTTTTT. Translation gives CASSPGTGGKLFF.

This rearrangement joins TRBV4-3 to TRBJ2-3, with 9 bases lining up with TRBD2. Germline CDR1 LGHNA, CDR2 YSLEER. J lost 4 bases, V lost 0 bases, and 5 bases had no gene match. This CDR3 is 16 amino acids long. The CDR3 sequence: CASSQDSGSFADTQYF. CDR3 DNA: TGCGCCAGCAGCCAAGATAGCGGGAGTTTCGCAGATACGCAGTATTTT.

V gene TRBV27 combines with J gene TRBJ1-6; 8 nucleotides align to TRBD1. V dropped 8 bases and J dropped 7; count of bases not matched to a gene: 10. This CDR3 spans 15 amino acids. Germline CDR1 and CDR2: MNHEY and SMNVEV (reference sequence). The CDR3 loop is CASRPGQGYNSPLHF. Written as DNA, the CDR3 is TGTGCCAGCCGCCCCGGACAGGGATACAATTCACCCCTCCACTTT.